These 18 T cell receptor beta chains were all obtained from the same sample, sequenced in a study of Ad26.COV2.S vaccination and SARS-CoV-2 variants. This sample's treatment: about 20 received Ad26.COV2.S at low or high dose, single or two shots; 5 received placebo; per-sample allocation not given. The samples were gathered on day 63 after the first injection of vaccine or placebo. The repertoire was sequenced with immunoSEQ multiplex PCR; TCRdb's copy has only in-frame clones and lacks some. The sample lists 380,000 or so clones; 86% were seen once. Sequencing used peripheral blood, obtained in a trial of Ad26.COV2.S vaccine versus placebo. These TCRs come from a person aged 18-65 years who received the Ad26.COV2.S COVID-19 vaccine or a placebo.

In its sample, this clone was seen once. The chain couples TRBV5-1 to TRBJ2-7; 12 bases are a match to TRBD1. CDR1 and CDR2 from the germline V gene are SGHRS and YFSETQ. The V segment lost 1 base and the J segment 10 bases; nucleotides outside the gene matches: 9. The CDR3 has 15 residues. CDR3: CASSLLGTGGGDQYF. CDR3 DNA sequence: TGCGCCAGCAGCTTGTTGGGGACAGGGGGCGGTGATCAGTACTTC.

The chain links TRBV27 to TRBJ2-3; D uncertain. Germline values: CDR1 MNHEY, CDR2 SMNVEV (reference sequence). V was shortened by 3 bases and J by 2 bases, with 3 bases between the two germline ends. The CDR3 runs 12 residues. The CDR3 region has the DNA TGTGCCAGCAGTTTCCCCACAGATACGCAGTATTTT. Translated: CASSFPTDTQYF.

The chain links TRBV7-8 to TRBJ2-3; 7 bases map to TRBD2. The length of the CDR3 is 17 residues. CDR1 is SGHVS, CDR2 FQNEAQ, per germline. Trimming at V came to 1 base and at J to 2 bases, leaving 9 bases not matched to a gene. DNA of the CDR3: TGTGCCAGCAGCTTAGGCGCTGGCGGGAGAAACACAGATACGCAGTATTTT. The encoded protein is CASSLGAGGRNTDTQYF.

The J gene is TRBJ1-6, the V gene TRBV9, with D hard to call. Germline-derived CDR1 and CDR2 are SGDLS and YYNGEE. Trimming shortened V by 0 bases and J by 7 bases, and 8 bases separated the two germline ends. The CDR3 has 14 residues. For the CDR3, the DNA is TGTGCCAGCAGCGTAGCCCGGAGGAATTCACCCCTCCACTTT. Translated, it gives CASSVARRNSPLHF.

In DNA form, the CDR3 reads TGTGCCAGCAGTTCTCCATCAGGGGTCGGCAATCAGCCCCAGCATTTT. This codes for CASSSPSGVGNQPQHF. The chain uses TRBV28 and TRBJ1-5; possible D gene TRBD1, 6 bases. The CDR3 consists of 16 residues. The V end lost 4 bases, the J end lost 2 bases, and 15 bases lay between the germline ends. Germline lookup yields CDR1 MDHEN and CDR2 SYDVKM.

This chain joins TRBV14 and TRBJ1-1; D call uncertain. Germline V gives CDR1 SGHDN, CDR2 FVKESK. CDR3 length: 15 amino acids. V was shortened by 2 bases and J by 2 bases, with 12 bases between the two germline ends. For the CDR3, the DNA is TGTGCCAGCAGCCAAAGTCTCGAACTTAACACTGAAGCTTTCTTT. Translation gives CASSQSLELNTEAFF.

This rearrangement joins TRBV9 to TRBJ2-1; D is undetermined. This CDR3 is built from 11 residues. Germline CDR1 SGDLS, CDR2 YYNGEE. Trimming took 1 base from V and 5 from J, leaving 1 base between them. CDR3 nucleotides: TGTGCCAGCAGCGTAAACAATGAGCAGTTCTTC. This gives the protein CASSVNNEQFF.

V gene TRBV7-2 combines with J gene TRBJ2-3, with 7 bases aligning to TRBD2. The CDR3 length is 15 residues. The trim removed 4 bases at V and 4 bases at J, leaving 8 bases unmatched. Germline-derived CDR1 and CDR2 are SGHTA and FQGNSA. This chain's CDR3 is CASSSRLGGADTQYF. In DNA form, the CDR3 reads TGTGCCAGCAGCTCTCGTTTGGGGGGGGCAGATACGCAGTATTTT.

The J gene is TRBJ2-3, the V gene TRBV28; 8 positions agree with TRBD2. V was pared by 6 bases and J by 2 bases, with 13 bases of the junction left unmatched. The CDR3 is 17 residues long. The germline gives CDR1 MDHEN, CDR2 SYDVKM. The CDR3 is CASSPDSGIWVTDTQYF. The DNA of the CDR3 is TGTGCCAGCAGCCCCGATAGCGGGATCTGGGTCACAGATACGCAGTATTTT.

The J gene is TRBJ2-7, the V gene TRBV7-9; 8 bases align to TRBD1. This CDR3 region has 14 residues. V lost 3 bases and J lost 5; bases outside the gene matches: 6. Germline CDR1 SEHNR, CDR2 FQNEAQ (reference sequence). CDR3 loop: CASSFVRQGNEQYF. The CDR3 DNA reads TGTGCCAGCAGCTTCGTTAGACAGGGGAACGAGCAGTACTTC.

The rearrangement links TRBV30 to TRBJ2-1; D remains ambiguous. In germline, CDR1 is GTSNPN, CDR2 SVGIG (reference sequence). The CDR3 covers 12 residues. Trimming removed 0 bases at V and 10 bases at J, with 10 bases between. As DNA, the CDR3 is TGTGCCTGGAGTGTAGTTCCTCCAGAGCAGTTCTTC. It is translated as CAWSVVPPEQFF.

The V call is TRBV15, the J call TRBJ1-2; TRBD1 is a possible D gene (5 bases). The CDR3 covers 17 residues. Deletions cut 5 bases from V and 1 base from J, with 20 bases between. Per germline, CDR1 LNHNV and CDR2 YYDKDF (reference sequence). The CDR3 loop reads CATSERGTRVLNYGYTF. The CDR3 DNA follows: TGTGCCACCAGCGAGAGAGGCACCAGGGTACTTAACTATGGCTACACCTTC.

The chain carries TRBV27 and TRBJ2-1; a possible D gene is TRBD2 (6 bases). The CDR3 extends over 16 amino acids. V dropped 5 bases and J dropped 2 bases, with 16 bases sitting between them. Per the germline V gene, CDR1 is MNHEY and CDR2 is SMNVEV (reference sequence). The DNA for the CDR3 is TGTGCCAGCAGTCTCCGGAGGGGCGGAACCTACAATGAGCAGTTCTTC. Translated: CASSLRRGGTYNEQFF.

This rearrangement joins TRBV28 to TRBJ2-5, with D unclear. The germline V gene has CDR1 MDHEN and CDR2 SYDVKM. The CDR3 sequence is 13 residues long. The V and J ends lost 2 bases and 0 bases respectively, with 4 bases between them. This CDR3 reads CASSLEYQETQYF. CDR3 DNA: TGTGCCAGCAGTTTAGAGTACCAAGAGACCCAGTACTTC.

The rearrangement uses TRBV4-3 and TRBJ1-6, with TRBD1 matching over 10 bases. After removal of 0 bases from V and 9 bases from J, the junction contained 5 bases not matched to a gene. The CDR3 loop spans 16 amino acids. From germline, CDR1 is LGHNA and CDR2 YSLEER. In DNA form, the CDR3 reads TGCGCCAGCAGCCAAGATTACGGGACAGGGGTTTCACCCCTCCACTTT. Its protein is CASSQDYGTGVSPLHF.

The chain couples TRBV7-9 to TRBJ2-7; D remains ambiguous. This CDR3 contains 13 residues. Per germline, CDR1 SEHNR and CDR2 FQNEAQ (reference sequence). V dropped 0 bases and J dropped 5 bases, with 8 bases sitting between them. The chain's CDR3 is CASSLARSHEQYF. The CDR3 DNA reads TGTGCCAGCAGCTTAGCCCGAAGCCACGAGCAGTACTTC.

The chain employs TRBV4-2 and TRBJ2-5, with D tentatively TRBD1 (6 bases). The germline CDR1 and CDR2 sequences are LGHNA and YNFKEQ. V was trimmed by 4 bases and J by 3 bases, leaving 15 bases between them. The CDR3 covers 15 residues. The CDR3 loop is CASSPHPRTEETQYF. CDR3 DNA sequence: TGTGCCAGCAGCCCCCACCCCCGGACAGAAGAGACCCAGTACTTC.

This chain links TRBV27 with TRBJ2-7; D gene unclear. V dropped 4 bases and J dropped 0 bases, with 7 bases sitting between them. CDR1 MNHEY and CDR2 SMNVEV come from the germline V gene (reference sequence). This CDR3 spans 13 amino acids. The CDR3 here is CASSSSSSYEQYF. The CDR3 coding sequence is TGTGCCAGCAGTTCCTCAAGCTCCTACGAGCAGTACTTC.